This T cell receptor beta chain was sequenced for a study of control samples from healthy donors and cancer patients. Trimming shortened V by 2 bases and J by 2 bases, and 9 bases separated the two germline ends. Germline V gives CDR1 SEHNR, CDR2 FQNEAQ (reference sequence). This CDR3 has 14 amino acids. TCRdb keeps only in-frame clones here, not all; method: immunoSEQ multiplex PCR. The profile shows over 85,000 clones, 80% to 95% of them singletons. The rearrangement links TRBV7-9 to TRBJ2-5; D is unresolved. This TCR was recovered from a woman aged 25 to 39 in good health. Material for sequencing was blood. In nucleotides, the CDR3 is TGTGCCAGCAGCTTATTTCTGGAACAAGAGACCCAGTACTTC. Its protein is CASSLFLEQETQYF.